A selection of T cell receptor beta chains follows, all from one sample in a study of blood T cell repertoires in COVID-19. Assay used: immunoSEQ multiplex PCR; TCRdb lists only in-frame clones, some missing. The sample holds some 46,000 clones, about 86% seen once. The sequenced sample consisted of peripheral blood. Source of these receptors: an elderly woman with acute or convalescent COVID-19. CDR3s include the opening cysteine and the closing phenylalanine or tryptophan. A D gene is named only where the DNA matches it firmly. Only part of the rows carry a size: once, few, many, or a class if the clone is expanded.

CDR3aa: CASSEWRGENEKLFF; CDR3nt: TGTGCCAGCAGTGAGTGGCGGGGCGAGAATGAAAAACTGTTTTTT; abundance: .; v_gene: TRBV6-1; j_gene: TRBJ1-4; d_gene: .
CDR3aa: CASSEGPGSSYEQYF; CDR3nt: TGTGCCAGCAGTGAAGGGCCGGGGAGCTCCTACGAGCAGTACTTC; abundance: .; v_gene: TRBV6-1; j_gene: TRBJ2-7; d_gene: .
CDR3aa: CASSLTDWEQYF; CDR3nt: TGTGCCAGCAGCCTCACGGACTGGGAGCAGTACTTC; abundance: .; v_gene: TRBV3-1/TRBV3-2; j_gene: TRBJ2-7; d_gene: .
CDR3aa: CASSQDVTGWRETQYF; CDR3nt: TGCGCCAGCAGCCAAGATGTGACAGGGTGGCGGGAGACCCAGTACTTC; abundance: once; v_gene: TRBV4-1; j_gene: TRBJ2-5; d_gene: TRBD1
CDR3aa: CASSLELPGGAGNEQYF; CDR3nt: TGCGCCAGCAGCTTGGAACTCCCCGGGGGGGCCGGGAACGAGCAGTACTTC; abundance: .; v_gene: TRBV5-1; j_gene: TRBJ2-7; d_gene: TRBD2
CDR3aa: CATSIQYSNQPQHF; CDR3nt: TGTGCCACCAGTATCCAGTATAGCAATCAGCCCCAGCATTTT; abundance: once; v_gene: TRBV15; j_gene: TRBJ1-5; d_gene: .
CDR3aa: CASSQDLSDEAFF; CDR3nt: TGTGCCAGCAGCCAAGATCTGAGCGATGAAGCTTTCTTT; abundance: .; v_gene: TRBV14; j_gene: TRBJ1-1; d_gene: .
CDR3aa: CASSVRDRFYEQYF; CDR3nt: TGTGCCAGCAGCGTCCGGGACAGGTTCTACGAGCAGTACTTC; abundance: few; v_gene: TRBV5-4; j_gene: TRBJ2-7; d_gene: TRBD1
CDR3aa: CASSLAEGGVSGNTIYF; CDR3nt: TGCGCCAGCAGCTTGGCCGAGGGTGGGGTCTCTGGAAACACCATATATTTT; abundance: few; v_gene: TRBV5-1; j_gene: TRBJ1-3; d_gene: .
CDR3aa: CANKGGQLPNYGYTF; CDR3nt: TGTGCCAACAAAGGGGGACAGTTACCTAACTATGGCTACACCTTC; abundance: .; v_gene: TRBV6-5; j_gene: TRBJ1-2; d_gene: TRBD1
CDR3aa: CASTGTGTSYEQYF; CDR3nt: TGTGCCAGCACCGGGACAGGGACCTCCTACGAGCAGTACTTC; abundance: .; v_gene: TRBV6-6; j_gene: TRBJ2-7; d_gene: TRBD1
CDR3aa: CASSDVPRQGDKNIQYF; CDR3nt: TGTGCCAGCAGTGACGTCCCCAGACAGGGGGACAAAAACATTCAGTACTTC; abundance: .; v_gene: TRBV6-1; j_gene: TRBJ2-4; d_gene: TRBD1
CDR3aa: CASSPLGGAERETQYF; CDR3nt: TGTGCCAGTAGTCCCCTCGGGGGGGCCGAAAGGGAGACCCAGTACTTC; abundance: .; v_gene: TRBV19; j_gene: TRBJ2-5; d_gene: TRBD2
CDR3aa: CASSLQGVNYGYTF; CDR3nt: TGTGCCAGCAGCCTACAGGGGGTCAACTATGGCTACACCTTC; abundance: .; v_gene: TRBV3-1/TRBV3-2; j_gene: TRBJ1-2; d_gene: TRBD1
CDR3aa: CASSQDSGNQPQHF; CDR3nt: TGTGCCAGCAGCCAAGATTCAGGCAATCAGCCCCAGCATTTT; abundance: .; v_gene: TRBV4-2; j_gene: TRBJ1-5; d_gene: .
CDR3aa: CASSLSSGDLQETQYF; CDR3nt: TGCGCCAGCAGTCTTAGTAGCGGGGACTTACAAGAGACCCAGTACTTC; abundance: .; v_gene: TRBV23-1; j_gene: TRBJ2-5; d_gene: TRBD2
CDR3aa: CASSVGTGGYGYTF; CDR3nt: TGTGCCAGTAGTGTCGGGACAGGGGGCTATGGCTACACCTTC; abundance: .; v_gene: TRBV19; j_gene: TRBJ1-2; d_gene: TRBD1
CDR3aa: CASKDYRITVEAFF; CDR3nt: TGTGCCAGCAAGGACTATAGAATAACCGTTGAAGCTTTCTTT; abundance: .; v_gene: TRBV2; j_gene: TRBJ1-1; d_gene: .
CDR3aa: CASTLDRGNTGELFF; CDR3nt: TGTGCCAGTACCCTGGACAGGGGGAACACCGGGGAGCTGTTTTTT; abundance: .; v_gene: TRBV19; j_gene: TRBJ2-2; d_gene: TRBD1
CDR3aa: CASSLESGRPQHF; CDR3nt: TGTGCCAGCAGCTTAGAGTCAGGGCGGCCCCAGCATTTT; abundance: .; v_gene: TRBV7-6; j_gene: TRBJ1-5; d_gene: .
CDR3aa: CATSDPRGRTGELFF; CDR3nt: TGTGCCACCAGTGATCCGCGGGGGCGGACCGGGGAGCTGTTTTTT; abundance: .; v_gene: TRBV24-1; j_gene: TRBJ2-2; d_gene: .
CDR3aa: CASSYSSYTAHYGYTF; CDR3nt: TGTGCCAGCAGTTACTCGAGTTATACAGCCCACTATGGCTACACCTTC; abundance: .; v_gene: TRBV6-5; j_gene: TRBJ1-2; d_gene: .
CDR3aa: CASSFSGGDEQFF; CDR3nt: TGTGCCAGCAGTTTCTCGGGGGGCGATGAGCAGTTCTTC; abundance: once; v_gene: TRBV12-3/TRBV12-4; j_gene: TRBJ2-1; d_gene: .
CDR3aa: CASSQGLAGNNYEQYF; CDR3nt: TGTGCCAGCAGCCAAGGACTAGCGGGGAATAATTACGAGCAGTACTTC; abundance: .; v_gene: TRBV3-1/TRBV3-2; j_gene: TRBJ2-7; d_gene: TRBD2
CDR3aa: CASSYANSGVGTEAFF; CDR3nt: TGTGCCAGCAGTTACGCTAATTCGGGGGTGGGCACTGAAGCTTTCTTT; abundance: .; v_gene: TRBV6-2/TRBV6-3; j_gene: TRBJ1-1; d_gene: .
CDR3aa: CASSGTGNQPQHF; CDR3nt: TGTGCCAGCAGTGGGACAGGGAATCAGCCCCAGCATTTT; abundance: few; v_gene: TRBV2; j_gene: TRBJ1-5; d_gene: TRBD1
CDR3aa: CASSWGGVNTEAFF; CDR3nt: TGCGCCAGCAGCTGGGGGGGTGTGAACACTGAAGCTTTCTTT; abundance: .; v_gene: TRBV5-1; j_gene: TRBJ1-1; d_gene: .
CDR3aa: CASSVGTSGGARDEQFF; CDR3nt: TGTGCCAGCAGCGTAGGCACTAGCGGGGGGGCCAGGGATGAGCAGTTCTTC; abundance: .; v_gene: TRBV9; j_gene: TRBJ2-1; d_gene: TRBD2
CDR3aa: CASSPRQEMDPNQPQHF; CDR3nt: TGTGCCAGTAGTCCCCGACAGGAGATGGACCCCAATCAGCCCCAGCATTTT; abundance: once; v_gene: TRBV19; j_gene: TRBJ1-5; d_gene: .
CDR3aa: CASSLPNMNTEAFF; CDR3nt: TGTGCCAGCAGTCTTCCAAACATGAACACTGAAGCTTTCTTT; abundance: .; v_gene: TRBV2; j_gene: TRBJ1-1; d_gene: .
CDR3aa: CSVEDSWGRGNTEAFF; CDR3nt: TGCAGCGTTGAAGACAGCTGGGGCAGGGGGAACACTGAAGCTTTCTTT; abundance: .; v_gene: TRBV29-1; j_gene: TRBJ1-1; d_gene: .
CDR3aa: CASMLYAGGDEKLFF; CDR3nt: TGTGCCAGCATGCTTTACGCAGGGGGAGATGAAAAACTGTTTTTT; abundance: .; v_gene: TRBV7-9; j_gene: TRBJ1-4; d_gene: TRBD1
CDR3aa: CASSQGQGNGYTF; CDR3nt: TGCGCCAGCAGCCAAGGACAGGGGAATGGCTACACCTTC; abundance: few; v_gene: TRBV4-1; j_gene: TRBJ1-2; d_gene: TRBD1
CDR3aa: CASSPNWQGALF; CDR3nt: TGTGCCAGCAGCCCCAATTGGCAGGGGGCCTTATTT; abundance: .; v_gene: TRBV11-2; j_gene: TRBJ1-1; d_gene: TRBD1
CDR3aa: CASSIARSAGGYTF; CDR3nt: TGTGCCAGTAGTATCGCCCGTTCTGCGGGGGGCTACACCTTC; abundance: .; v_gene: TRBV19; j_gene: TRBJ1-2; d_gene: .
CDR3aa: CASSLVYSQVSYEQYF; CDR3nt: TGCGCCAGCAGCTTGGTATATTCCCAGGTCTCCTACGAGCAGTACTTC; abundance: .; v_gene: TRBV5-1; j_gene: TRBJ2-7; d_gene: .
CDR3aa: CASSLVFRNTEAFF; CDR3nt: TGTGCCAGCAGCTTAGTCTTCCGGAACACTGAAGCTTTCTTT; abundance: .; v_gene: TRBV7-8; j_gene: TRBJ1-1; d_gene: .
CDR3aa: CASGAPSGGFTDTQYF; CDR3nt: TGTGCTAGTGGTGCCCCTAGCGGGGGTTTCACAGATACGCAGTATTTT; abundance: .; v_gene: TRBV12-5; j_gene: TRBJ2-3; d_gene: TRBD2
CDR3aa: CASSEFWAGGSSDSNQPQHF; CDR3nt: TGTGCCAGCAGTGAATTCTGGGCAGGGGGCTCCTCTGATAGCAATCAGCCCCAGCATTTT; abundance: once; v_gene: TRBV6-1; j_gene: TRBJ1-5; d_gene: TRBD1
CDR3aa: CASSLWWYSTEAFF; CDR3nt: TGTGCCAGCAGCTTGTGGTGGTACAGCACTGAAGCTTTCTTT; abundance: few; v_gene: TRBV5-5; j_gene: TRBJ1-1; d_gene: .
CDR3aa: CASSPREGWVNTEAFF; CDR3nt: TGTGCCAGCAGTCCTCGCGAGGGTTGGGTGAACACTGAAGCTTTCTTT; abundance: .; v_gene: TRBV11-1; j_gene: TRBJ1-1; d_gene: .
CDR3aa: CAISESNAGGLYNEQFF; CDR3nt: TGTGCCATCAGTGAGTCGAACGCGGGGGGACTCTACAATGAGCAGTTCTTC; abundance: .; v_gene: TRBV10-3; j_gene: TRBJ2-1; d_gene: TRBD2
CDR3aa: CASSAHPGGYTF; CDR3nt: TGTGCCAGCAGCGCCCATCCCGGGGGCTACACCTTC; abundance: once; v_gene: TRBV9; j_gene: TRBJ1-2; d_gene: .
CDR3aa: CASSLSRTRNEKLFF; CDR3nt: TGTGCCAGCAGCTTAAGCAGGACAAGAAATGAAAAACTGTTTTTT; abundance: .; v_gene: TRBV7-9; j_gene: TRBJ1-4; d_gene: .
CDR3aa: CASSYSRQGGDTQYF; CDR3nt: TGTGCCAGCAGTTACAGCCGACAGGGGGGAGATACGCAGTATTTT; abundance: once; v_gene: TRBV6-5; j_gene: TRBJ2-3; d_gene: TRBD1
CDR3aa: CASSFGLAPDTQYF; CDR3nt: TGTGCCAGCAGCTTCGGACTAGCCCCAGATACGCAGTATTTT; abundance: .; v_gene: TRBV11-1; j_gene: TRBJ2-3; d_gene: TRBD2
CDR3aa: CASSYTGQHLNTEAFF; CDR3nt: TGTGCCAGCAGTTACACGGGACAGCACTTGAACACTGAAGCTTTCTTT; abundance: .; v_gene: TRBV6-5; j_gene: TRBJ1-1; d_gene: TRBD1
CDR3aa: CASHRGNTEAFF; CDR3nt: TGTGCCAGCCATAGGGGGAACACTGAAGCTTTCTTT; abundance: .; v_gene: TRBV6-5; j_gene: TRBJ1-1; d_gene: .
CDR3aa: CASSIDRDQPQHF; CDR3nt: TGTGCCAGCAGCATAGACAGGGATCAGCCCCAGCATTTT; abundance: few; v_gene: TRBV11-2; j_gene: TRBJ1-5; d_gene: TRBD1
CDR3aa: CASSPVPFRDSVYEQYF; CDR3nt: TGTGCCAGCAGCCCTGTACCGTTTCGGGACAGCGTTTACGAGCAGTACTTC; abundance: .; v_gene: TRBV21-1; j_gene: TRBJ2-7; d_gene: .
CDR3aa: CASGTGGGYNEQFF; CDR3nt: TGTGCCAGCGGGACCGGGGGGGGATACAATGAGCAGTTCTTC; abundance: .; v_gene: TRBV2; j_gene: TRBJ2-1; d_gene: TRBD2
CDR3aa: CASSLFSLGANTEAFF; CDR3nt: TGTGCCAGCAGCTTATTTTCCCTGGGGGCGAACACTGAAGCTTTCTTT; abundance: .; v_gene: TRBV11-2; j_gene: TRBJ1-1; d_gene: .